The 28 T cell receptor beta chains in this list originate from one sample, sequenced in a study of blood T cell repertoires in COVID-19. Clones were sequenced by immunoSEQ multiplex PCR, and TCRdb holds only the in-frame ones, with some missing. The sample holds 300,000 to 450,000 clones, 87% seen once. Material: PBMCs or T cells enriched from blood (not recorded which). These receptors came from a woman between 25 and 40 years old who had recovered from COVID-19.

This sequence joins TRBV28 and TRBJ1-5; 8 bases align to TRBD1. V lost 8 bases, J lost 3 bases, and 6 bases stayed unmatched. This CDR3 is 14 amino acids long. Germline values: CDR1 MDHEN, CDR2 SYDVKM. This CDR3 reads CASDRDRFNQPQHF. The CDR3 DNA reads as TGTGCCAGCGACCGGGACAGGTTCAATCAGCCCCAGCATTTT.

V is TRBV28 and J is TRBJ2-7; 8 nucleotides align to TRBD1. This CDR3 is built from 13 residues. The ends lost 6 bases at V and 6 bases at J; junction bases unmatched: 7. Germline CDR1 MDHEN, CDR2 SYDVKM. The CDR3: CASRPRTGSEQYF. The CDR3 DNA follows: TGTGCCAGCAGGCCCCGGACAGGGAGCGAGCAGTACTTC.

The chain combines TRBV7-9 with TRBJ2-3; 11 bases agree with TRBD2. CDR1 is SEHNR and CDR2 is FQNEAQ in the germline V gene (reference sequence). The CDR3 extends over 15 amino acids. Trimming removed 4 bases from V and 6 bases from J; junction bases left unmatched: 6. The CDR3 sequence: CASSSLAGGGDTQYF. The CDR3, as DNA: TGTGCCAGCAGCTCGCTAGCGGGGGGAGGGGATACGCAGTATTTT. Filled out from reference TRBV7-9 and TRBJ2-3, the complete variable domain reads DTGVSQNPRHKITKRGQNVTFRCDPISEHNRLYWYRQTLGQGPEFLTYFQNEAQLEKSRLLSDRFSAERPKGSFSTLEIQRTEQGDSAMYLCASSSLAGGGDTQYFGPGTRLTVL.

The CDR3 spells CASSYSGQTGNSPLHF. The CDR3 region has the DNA TGTGCCAGCAGTTATTCCGGACAGACGGGTAATTCACCCCTCCACTTT. The chain combines TRBV6-5 with TRBJ1-6; TRBD1 might be the D (6 bases). Trimming stripped 3 bases from V and 6 bases from J, with 15 bases between. The CDR3 length is 16 residues. The germline V gene has CDR1 MNHEY and CDR2 SVGAGI.

The rearrangement links TRBV28 to TRBJ2-7, with 12 positions matching TRBD1. J was trimmed by 7 bases and V by 7 bases; bases with no gene match: 11. Germline CDR1 reads MDHEN; CDR2 reads SYDVKM. The CDR3 spans 15 residues. The CDR3 DNA follows: TGTGCCAGCACCTCTCCGGGACAGGGGGCTGAAGAGCAGTACTTC. It yields the protein CASTSPGQGAEEQYF.

The chain joins TRBV27 to TRBJ1-2, with TRBD1 matching over 10 bases. The germline V gene encodes CDR1 MNHEY and CDR2 SMNVEV (reference sequence). V gave up 3 bases and J gave up 3 bases; unmatched junction bases: 7. This CDR3 spans 16 amino acids. CDR3 loop: CASSFTAGTGDYGYTF. DNA of the CDR3: TGTGCCAGCAGTTTCACCGCCGGGACAGGGGACTATGGCTACACCTTC.

The V call is TRBV19, the J call TRBJ2-2; TRBD2 aligns across 9 bases. The V segment lost 1 base and the J segment 0 bases; nucleotides outside the gene matches: 12. Germline CDR1 is LNHDA and CDR2 is SQIVND (reference sequence). The CDR3 totals 20 residues. The CDR3 coding sequence is TGTGCCAGTAGTATAGGATTCAGCGGGGGGATACTTACGAACACCGGGGAGCTGTTTTTT. Its translation is CASSIGFSGGILTNTGELFF.

The chain employs TRBV6-5 and TRBJ1-5, with a tentative D call TRBD1 (5 bases). This CDR3 is 16 amino acids long. Germline CDR1 MNHEY, CDR2 SVGAGI. The V end lost 0 bases, the J end lost 2 bases, and 11 bases lay between the germline ends. The CDR3 spells CASSYSVRVGNQPQHF. For the CDR3, the DNA is TGTGCCAGCAGTTACTCGGTCAGGGTGGGCAATCAGCCCCAGCATTTT.

The chain recombines TRBV12-3 or TRBV12-4 with TRBJ2-2; maybe TRBD1 (5 bases). The CDR3 is made up of 13 amino acids. The V and J ends lost 7 bases and 5 bases respectively, with 11 bases between them. The CDR3 DNA follows: TGTGCCAGCACCCAGGGTAGGACCGGGGAGCTGTTTTTT. Translation: CASTQGRTGELFF.

The V call is TRBV9, the J call TRBJ2-1; tentative D call: TRBD1 (6 bases). CDR1 and CDR2 from the germline V gene are SGDLS and YYNGEE. V lost 0 bases to trimming and J lost 5 bases, with 15 bases between them. The CDR3 contains 16 residues. CDR3 residues: CASSVATRRTDNEQFF. CDR3 sequence (DNA): TGTGCCAGCAGCGTAGCTACGAGGAGGACAGACAATGAGCAGTTCTTC.

The chain carries TRBV5-7 and TRBJ1-6, with unresolved D. TRBV5-7 counts as an open reading frame of uncertain function. Trimming stripped 2 bases from V and 6 bases from J, with 9 bases between. There are 14 residues in the CDR3. The CDR3 spells CASSFYRVNSPLHF. The CDR3 DNA reads TGTGCCAGCAGCTTTTATCGGGTTAATTCACCCCTCCACTTT.

The chain combines TRBV7-9 with TRBJ1-6, with D possibly TRBD1 on 5 matching bases. This CDR3 region has 17 residues. Germline V lookup: CDR1 SEHNR, CDR2 FQNEAQ (reference sequence). V lost 4 bases and J 0 bases, leaving 13 bases between the germline ends. The CDR3 nucleotides are TGTGCCAGCAGCTCTAACAGGTTGAGCTCCTATAATTCACCCCTCCACTTT. It codes for CASSSNRLSSYNSPLHF.

Points on this clone: Additional DNA sequences in this sample encode the identical CDR3. This sequence joins TRBV5-1 and TRBJ2-1; 7 nucleotides agree with TRBD2. This CDR3 contains 15 residues. Germline loops: CDR1 SGHRS, CDR2 YFSETQ. V shed 4 bases and J 0 bases; nucleotides not matched to a gene: 4. CDR3 coding DNA: TGCGCCAGCAGCCCGGGGGGTAGCTCCTACAATGAGCAGTTCTTC. Its translation: CASSPGGSSYNEQFF.

This clone was seen just once. V and J are TRBV24-1 and TRBJ1-6; D might be TRBD1 (5 bases). There are 18 residues in the CDR3. Germline CDR1 KGHDR, CDR2 SFDVKD. Trimming removed 12 bases at V and 0 bases at J, with 23 bases between. The CDR3: CAPGTGGQRSSYNSPLHF. CDR3 nucleotides: TGTGCCCCCGGGACCGGAGGGCAGAGGAGCTCCTATAATTCACCCCTCCACTTT.

The chain couples TRBV5-1 to TRBJ2-5; D is perhaps TRBD2 (5 bases). The germline CDR1 and CDR2 sequences are SGHRS and YFSETQ. There are 21 residues in the CDR3. Deletions cut 1 base from V and 8 bases from J, with 36 bases between. CDR3 DNA sequence: TGCGCCAGCAGCTTGACCGGATCCTCCAAGGGAGACCCAGTAACCCGGGTCACCCAGTACTTC. This encodes CASSLTGSSKGDPVTRVTQYF.

This rearrangement joins TRBV5-1 to TRBJ2-1; 9 nucleotides line up with TRBD1. This CDR3 has 15 residues. V was clipped by 3 bases and J by 4 bases; unmatched bases: 5. CDR1 SGHRS and CDR2 YFSETQ come from the germline V gene. CDR3 protein: CASSSMTGGYNEQFF. The CDR3 DNA reads as TGCGCCAGCAGCTCGATGACAGGGGGGTACAATGAGCAGTTCTTC.

The chain is built from TRBV6-5 and TRBJ2-2, with a tentative D call TRBD2 (5 bases). V dropped 4 bases and J dropped 7 bases, with 13 bases sitting between them. This CDR3 has 14 residues. Per the germline V gene, CDR1 is MNHEY and CDR2 is SVGAGI. CDR3 region: CASSFWGEGGELFF. As DNA, the CDR3 is TGTGCCAGCAGTTTCTGGGGAGAGGGCGGGGAGCTGTTTTTT.

The gene calls are TRBV5-6 and TRBJ1-4, with D hard to call. The CDR3 contains 14 residues. V lost 4 bases to trimming and J lost 8 bases, with 15 bases between them. Germline V gene data show CDR1 as SGHDT and CDR2 as YYEEEE. Here the CDR3 reads CASSTSRVPEKLFF. The DNA of the CDR3 is TGTGCCAGCAGCACCTCGAGGGTACCCGAAAAACTGTTTTTT.

In its sample, this clone was seen once. The chain carries TRBV19 and TRBJ1-5, with 8 bases fitting TRBD1. Trimming cost V 3 bases and J 7 bases; bases outside gene matches: 5. CDR1 is LNHDA, CDR2 SQIVND, per germline (reference sequence). The CDR3 has 14 residues. The CDR3 coding sequence is TGTGCCAGTAGTATGGGACAGGCTGGCCAGCCCCAGCATTTT. As protein: CASSMGQAGQPQHF.

The V and J genes are TRBV29-1 and TRBJ1-2; a possible D gene is TRBD1 (6 bases). This CDR3 contains 12 residues. V lost 7 bases to trimming and J lost 4 bases, with 13 bases between them. CDR1 is SQVTM and CDR2 is ANQGSEA in the germline V gene. The CDR3 DNA follows: TGCAGCGCCCCAGCAGGGGTCTATGGCTACACCTTC. This encodes CSAPAGVYGYTF.

V is TRBV28 and J is TRBJ2-1; 7 bases match TRBD2. The CDR3 loop spans 14 amino acids. V lost 4 bases, J lost 7 bases, and 7 bases stayed unmatched. Germline loops: CDR1 MDHEN, CDR2 SYDVKM. The CDR3, as DNA: TGTGCCAGCAGTTGGGCCCATAGCGGGAATGAGCAGTTCTTC. Translation gives CASSWAHSGNEQFF.

The chain uses TRBV19 and TRBJ2-1, with a weak D call TRBD2 (6 bases). The CDR3 has 17 amino acids. V lost 8 bases and J 5 bases, leaving 25 bases between the germline ends. Germline CDR1 and CDR2: LNHDA and SQIVND (reference sequence). The chain's CDR3 is CASSVRWGLRADNEQFF. CDR3 sequence (DNA): TGTGCCAGTTCGGTGCGATGGGGACTCCGGGCCGACAATGAGCAGTTCTTC.

The V and J genes are TRBV19 and TRBJ1-5; weak D call: TRBD1 (5 bases). This CDR3 spans 13 amino acids. The germline V and J ends were trimmed by 9 bases and 5 bases, with 14 bases remaining between them. Germline-derived CDR1 and CDR2 are LNHDA and SQIVND (reference sequence). The CDR3 region is CASRSDTYQPQHF. For the CDR3, the DNA is TGTGCCAGCCGATCGGACACTTATCAGCCCCAGCATTTT.

V and J are TRBV7-9 and TRBJ1-2, with D maybe TRBD1 (5 bases). This CDR3 is 16 amino acids long. Germline V gene lookup returns CDR1 SEHNR and CDR2 FQNEAQ (reference sequence). V was clipped by 0 bases and J by 6 bases, with 17 bases between them. The CDR3, as DNA: TGTGCCAGCAGCTTAGCGAGCAGGGCCCTATCTGATGGCTACACCTTC. This translates into CASSLASRALSDGYTF.

This chain uses TRBV24-1 with TRBJ2-7, with 7 bases that match TRBD1. CDR3 length: 15 amino acids. V dropped 4 bases and J dropped 1; count of bases not matched to a gene: 6. The germline CDR1 and CDR2 sequences are KGHDR and SFDVKD. This chain's CDR3 is CATSDNRQGSYEQYF. The CDR3 DNA reads TGTGCCACCAGTGACAACCGACAGGGTTCCTACGAGCAGTACTTC.

The J gene is TRBJ1-3, the V gene TRBV29-1; D gene ambiguous. V lost 4 bases and J lost 2, with 6 bases in between. Germline lookup yields CDR1 SQVTM and CDR2 ANQGSEA. The CDR3 has 12 residues. The CDR3 region is CSVGTAGNTIYF. In DNA form, the CDR3 reads TGCAGCGTTGGTACGGCTGGAAACACCATATATTTT.

The chain employs TRBV19 and TRBJ1-2, with D unresolved. Looked up from germline, CDR1 is LNHDA and CDR2 is SQIVND (reference sequence). The CDR3 has 12 amino acids. Between the trimmed V and J ends, which lost 6 bases and 3 bases, there was a span of 8 bases. The CDR3 spells CASRPGYYGYTF. CDR3 in DNA: TGTGCCAGTAGGCCAGGATACTATGGCTACACCTTC.

The chain carries TRBV27 and TRBJ1-4; D unclear. The V end lost 1 base, the J end lost 6 bases, and 21 bases lay between the germline ends. In germline, CDR1 is MNHEY, CDR2 SMNVEV (reference sequence). This CDR3 has 18 residues. CDR3 bases: TGTGCCAGCAGTTTATTTGGATTTCAACGGGGTTGGGATGAAAAACTGTTTTTT. This translates into CASSLFGFQRGWDEKLFF.